This T cell receptor beta chain was sequenced for a study of T cells in localized non-small cell lung cancer. Produced via immunoSEQ multiplex PCR; TCRdb's table is partial and in-frame only. The sample has approximately 16,000 clones; more than 80% are singletons. V gave up 4 bases and J gave up 2 bases, with 9 bases separating them. CDR1 SGHAT and CDR2 FQNNGV come from the germline V gene. The CDR3 runs 13 residues. This clone was counted a single time. Its specificity is not known. Whole-study results and caveats: T cell clonality was highest in uninvolved adjacent lung, above tumor. Analysis by sequencing included only one tumor region, so heterogeneity remains possible. Adjacent lung exhibited a median of around 60 among the 100 most abundant tumor clones.

Sequencing used peripheral blood, obtained before any cancer treatment. The sequence was collected from a female donor over 55 with stage I squamous cell lung carcinoma. J is TRBJ2-7 and V is TRBV11-2; D is unresolved. The CDR3 region has the DNA TGTGCCAGCAGCTATGGGGTACCCTACGAGCAGTACTTC. Translation: CASSYGVPYEQYF.